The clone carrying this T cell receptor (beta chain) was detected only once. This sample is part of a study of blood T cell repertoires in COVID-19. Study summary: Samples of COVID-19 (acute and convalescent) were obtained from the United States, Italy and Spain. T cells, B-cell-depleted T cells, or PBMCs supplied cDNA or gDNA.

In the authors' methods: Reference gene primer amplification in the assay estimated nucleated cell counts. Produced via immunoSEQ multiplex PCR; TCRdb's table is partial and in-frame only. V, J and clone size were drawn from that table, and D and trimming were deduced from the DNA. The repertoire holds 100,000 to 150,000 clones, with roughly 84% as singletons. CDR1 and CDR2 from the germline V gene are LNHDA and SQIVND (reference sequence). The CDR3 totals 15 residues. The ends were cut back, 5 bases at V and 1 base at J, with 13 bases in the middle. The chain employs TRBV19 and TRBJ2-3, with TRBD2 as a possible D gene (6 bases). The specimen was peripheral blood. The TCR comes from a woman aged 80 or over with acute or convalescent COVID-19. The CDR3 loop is CASSRRDLGTDTQYF. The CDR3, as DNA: TGTGCCAGTAGTCGCCGGGACTTAGGCACAGATACGCAGTATTTT. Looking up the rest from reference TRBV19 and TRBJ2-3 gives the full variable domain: DGGITQSPKYLFRKEGQNVTLSCEQNLNHDAMYWYRQDPGQGLRLIYYSQIVNDFQKGDIAEGYSVSREKKESFPLTVTSAQKNPTAFYLCASSRRDLGTDTQYFGPGTRLTVL.